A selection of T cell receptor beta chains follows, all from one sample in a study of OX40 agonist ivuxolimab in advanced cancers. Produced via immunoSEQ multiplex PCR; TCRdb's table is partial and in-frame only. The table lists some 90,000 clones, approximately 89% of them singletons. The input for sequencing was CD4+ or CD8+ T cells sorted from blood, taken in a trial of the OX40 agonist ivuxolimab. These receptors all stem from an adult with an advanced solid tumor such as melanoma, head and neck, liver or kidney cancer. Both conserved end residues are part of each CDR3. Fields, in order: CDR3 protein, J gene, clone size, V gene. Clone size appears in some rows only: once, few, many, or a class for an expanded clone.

cdr3_aa: CAWSVGVGYTF
j_call: TRBJ1-2
clone_size: NA
v_call: TRBV30

cdr3_aa: CASRPGGTDYGYTF
j_call: TRBJ1-2
clone_size: NA
v_call: TRBV5-1

cdr3_aa: CASGRGATNEKLFF
j_call: TRBJ1-4
clone_size: NA
v_call: TRBV6-1

cdr3_aa: CASSLDLLAGSSYEQYF
j_call: TRBJ2-7
clone_size: NA
v_call: TRBV7-2

cdr3_aa: CASSLYGPGQPQHF
j_call: TRBJ1-5
clone_size: NA
v_call: TRBV5-3

cdr3_aa: CASNSWVEVLAGGEDTQYF
j_call: TRBJ2-3
clone_size: NA
v_call: TRBV28

cdr3_aa: CASSLAGEMGEQYF
j_call: TRBJ2-7
clone_size: once
v_call: TRBV6-5

cdr3_aa: CASSRDSTGVTDTQYF
j_call: TRBJ2-3
clone_size: once
v_call: TRBV6-6

cdr3_aa: CASSFMDRGRETQYF
j_call: TRBJ2-5
clone_size: once
v_call: TRBV5-1

cdr3_aa: CASSLAPGTATYEQYF
j_call: TRBJ2-7
clone_size: NA
v_call: TRBV5-1

cdr3_aa: CASSYRGAYEQYF
j_call: TRBJ2-7
clone_size: NA
v_call: TRBV7-9

cdr3_aa: CASSPSGLARNTDTQYF
j_call: TRBJ2-3
clone_size: NA
v_call: TRBV18

cdr3_aa: CAWRGTYEQYF
j_call: TRBJ2-7
clone_size: NA
v_call: TRBV30

cdr3_aa: CASSSARLAGFKNIQYF
j_call: TRBJ2-4
clone_size: NA
v_call: TRBV7-2

cdr3_aa: CASSLVPSSLSTDTQYF
j_call: TRBJ2-3
clone_size: NA
v_call: TRBV7-2

cdr3_aa: CASRGWGGHNQPQHF
j_call: TRBJ1-5
clone_size: NA
v_call: TRBV28

cdr3_aa: CASSLGPTDTQYF
j_call: TRBJ2-3
clone_size: few
v_call: TRBV7-2

cdr3_aa: CAWSPEGNQPQHF
j_call: TRBJ1-5
clone_size: NA
v_call: TRBV30

cdr3_aa: CAISEFPPEDEQYF
j_call: TRBJ2-7
clone_size: NA
v_call: TRBV10-3

cdr3_aa: CASSPLLGQPTNEKLFF
j_call: TRBJ1-4
clone_size: NA
v_call: TRBV11-1

cdr3_aa: CASQGLTGEETQYF
j_call: TRBJ2-5
clone_size: NA
v_call: TRBV11-3

cdr3_aa: CASSPNNEQGFGGYTF
j_call: TRBJ1-2
clone_size: NA
v_call: TRBV4-3

cdr3_aa: CASSEFRTSGTHNEQFF
j_call: TRBJ2-1
clone_size: once
v_call: TRBV6-1

cdr3_aa: CASRGTGSNQPQHF
j_call: TRBJ1-5
clone_size: few
v_call: TRBV2

cdr3_aa: CASSFLRTSGSNPHEQYF
j_call: TRBJ2-7
clone_size: NA
v_call: TRBV11-2

cdr3_aa: CASTRTGPSSYEQYF
j_call: TRBJ2-7
clone_size: NA
v_call: TRBV6-1

cdr3_aa: CSVDRNTDTQYF
j_call: TRBJ2-3
clone_size: once
v_call: TRBV29-1

cdr3_aa: CASSATGASNQPQHF
j_call: TRBJ1-5
clone_size: NA
v_call: TRBV11-2

cdr3_aa: CASSLALRDTQYF
j_call: TRBJ2-3
clone_size: NA
v_call: TRBV28

cdr3_aa: CASSPGQGGYGNQPQHF
j_call: TRBJ1-5
clone_size: NA
v_call: TRBV19

cdr3_aa: CASSLAHPGQGTQYF
j_call: TRBJ2-5
clone_size: NA
v_call: TRBV7-7

cdr3_aa: CASSLPQGNYGYTF
j_call: TRBJ1-2
clone_size: NA
v_call: TRBV5-4

cdr3_aa: CASSKGLAGTQETQYF
j_call: TRBJ2-5
clone_size: NA
v_call: TRBV5-4

cdr3_aa: CASSLGTSGSNEQFF
j_call: TRBJ2-1
clone_size: NA
v_call: TRBV11-1

cdr3_aa: CAGGGNTYEQYF
j_call: TRBJ2-7
clone_size: few
v_call: TRBV2

cdr3_aa: CASSHRGLNYEQYF
j_call: TRBJ2-7
clone_size: NA
v_call: TRBV19

cdr3_aa: CASSRMSGASYNEQFF
j_call: TRBJ2-1
clone_size: once
v_call: TRBV4-3

cdr3_aa: CASSTTGELFF
j_call: TRBJ2-2
clone_size: NA
v_call: TRBV19

cdr3_aa: CASSYDQGYSNQPQHF
j_call: TRBJ1-5
clone_size: NA
v_call: TRBV6-5

cdr3_aa: CASSLLGLRGYRGVLFEQFF
j_call: TRBJ2-1
clone_size: NA
v_call: TRBV28

cdr3_aa: CASSPPWGRDYEQYF
j_call: TRBJ2-7
clone_size: NA
v_call: TRBV27

cdr3_aa: CASSLTVSGEAFF
j_call: TRBJ1-1
clone_size: few
v_call: TRBV7-3

cdr3_aa: CAWSVPAGGDYEQYF
j_call: TRBJ2-7
clone_size: NA
v_call: TRBV30

cdr3_aa: CASSLVGGDPTIYEQYF
j_call: TRBJ2-7
clone_size: NA
v_call: TRBV7-8

cdr3_aa: CASSLGLAGGTDTQYF
j_call: TRBJ2-3
clone_size: NA
v_call: TRBV7-3

cdr3_aa: CASSLLAGGEQYF
j_call: TRBJ2-7
clone_size: NA
v_call: TRBV2

cdr3_aa: CASSLRDFGNEQFF
j_call: TRBJ2-1
clone_size: NA
v_call: TRBV5-1

cdr3_aa: CASSYRQGFDEQYF
j_call: TRBJ2-7
clone_size: NA
v_call: TRBV6-5

cdr3_aa: CAISAPDRGHGQYF
j_call: TRBJ2-7
clone_size: NA
v_call: TRBV10-3

cdr3_aa: CASSPGRSSGANVLTF
j_call: TRBJ2-6
clone_size: once
v_call: TRBV19

cdr3_aa: CASRPDSTGNTIYF
j_call: TRBJ1-3
clone_size: once
v_call: TRBV11-2

cdr3_aa: CASSFGDVGEQFF
j_call: TRBJ2-1
clone_size: NA
v_call: TRBV7-3

cdr3_aa: CASSVFGADAGDTQYF
j_call: TRBJ2-3
clone_size: NA
v_call: TRBV2

cdr3_aa: CASSLAVGVGGANVLTF
j_call: TRBJ2-6
clone_size: NA
v_call: TRBV5-1

cdr3_aa: CASKVGWTQGTGELFF
j_call: TRBJ2-2
clone_size: once
v_call: TRBV2

cdr3_aa: CASSRALREQYF
j_call: TRBJ2-7
clone_size: NA
v_call: TRBV18

cdr3_aa: CASSLYTSGYNEQFF
j_call: TRBJ2-1
clone_size: NA
v_call: TRBV11-3

cdr3_aa: CASNRGGGSNQPQHF
j_call: TRBJ1-5
clone_size: NA
v_call: TRBV28

cdr3_aa: CASSYSFQDSYEQYF
j_call: NA
clone_size: NA
v_call: TRBV6-5